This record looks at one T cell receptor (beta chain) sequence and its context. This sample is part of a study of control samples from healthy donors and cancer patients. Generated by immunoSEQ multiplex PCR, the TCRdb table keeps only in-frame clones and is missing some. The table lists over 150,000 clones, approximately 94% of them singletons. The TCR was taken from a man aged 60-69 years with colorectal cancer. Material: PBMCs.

Here the CDR3 reads CASSPDSSYNSPLHF. The CDR3, as DNA: TGTGCCAGCTCACCGGACAGCTCCTATAATTCACCCCTCCACTTT. This sequence joins TRBV18 and TRBJ1-6; D perhaps matches TRBD1 (6 bases). CDR3 length equals 15 residues. V lost 3 bases and J lost 0, with 6 bases in between. Germline CDR1 is KGHSH and CDR2 is LQKENI.